The entry below gives a single T cell receptor beta chain sequence along with its context. The data originate from a study of blood T cell repertoires in COVID-19. Original handling: The assay estimated nucleated cells by amplifying reference gene primers. Some clones are missing from TCRdb's copy, which holds only in-frame ones; the method was immunoSEQ multiplex PCR. V, J and clone size were drawn from that table, and D and trimming were deduced from the DNA. The sample lists 240,000 or so clones, around 85% occurring once. CDR3 length: 12 amino acids. V lost 9 bases and J 2 bases, leaving 10 bases between the germline ends. The germline V gene has CDR1 SNHLY and CDR2 FYNNEI.

Sequenced sample: peripheral blood. The sequence derives from a woman aged 25 to 39 who had recovered from COVID-19. This rearrangement joins TRBV2 to TRBJ1-2; D is perhaps TRBD1 (6 bases). The CDR3 nucleotides are TGTGCCAGACAGGGTGGAAACTATGGCTACACCTTC. Residues: CARQGGNYGYTF.